This T cell receptor beta chain derives from a study of T cell responses to AZD1222 COVID-19 vaccine. Whole-study results and caveats: Spike-specific TCR breadth and depth went up after people got two AZD1222 doses. Most donors were white British, females outnumbered males, and clonal diversity was possibly underestimated.

The germline CDR1 and CDR2 sequences are SEHNR and FQNEAQ (reference sequence). The CDR3 is 16 amino acids. Trimming removed 1 base at V and 2 bases at J, with 12 bases between. In the case of this clone: As yet, its antigen is unknown.

The method was immunoSEQ multiplex PCR; TCRdb's version includes in-frame clones alone and lacks a portion of them. The top ten hold more than 3% of the sample, which has some 150,000 clones, over 75% seen once. The chain recombines TRBV7-9 with TRBJ1-5; maybe TRBD1 (6 bases). This receptor was identified in an adult in good health. Sequences were derived from peripheral blood, sampled on day 0 of AZD1222 vaccination. CDR3 nucleotides: TGTGCCAGCAGCTTAGATCGGGGGGCTGGCAATCAGCCCCAGCATTTT. Translating gives CASSLDRGAGNQPQHF.